This TCR beta chain was recovered during a study of shared clonotypes between healthy human individuals. This was a deep-level run. The table came from immunoSEQ multiplex PCR; TCRdb's copy has only in-frame clones and leaves some out. The sample shows about 1.1 million clones, approximately 80% of them seen only once. The junction had 5 bases not matched to a gene; V was cut back by 3 bases and J by 3 bases. Germline lookup yields CDR1 SGHNT and CDR2 YYREEE (reference sequence). This CDR3 is 15 amino acids long. Study conclusions and caveats: The expectation was that sequencing depth would affect clonotype sharing among donors. Clonotypes which were not shared had lower generation probabilities than clonotypes that all four donors shared. The sharing of 5% to 6.5% of naive CD4 clonotypes was seen across a few donors.

This clone has just a few counts. The target antigen is unknown. Sequenced material: memory CD4+ T cells from PBMCs. Subset specified: CD45RA-negative fraction. J is TRBJ2-7 and V is TRBV5-4; TRBD1 aligns across 11 bases. This clonotype was sampled from a man aged 18 to 29 in good health. Some clones in this sample may be carry-over from other donors' samples. The CDR3 DNA reads TGTGCCAGCAGCTATCGGGGACAGGGGGACTACGAGCAGTACTTC. Translated, it gives CASSYRGQGDYEQYF.